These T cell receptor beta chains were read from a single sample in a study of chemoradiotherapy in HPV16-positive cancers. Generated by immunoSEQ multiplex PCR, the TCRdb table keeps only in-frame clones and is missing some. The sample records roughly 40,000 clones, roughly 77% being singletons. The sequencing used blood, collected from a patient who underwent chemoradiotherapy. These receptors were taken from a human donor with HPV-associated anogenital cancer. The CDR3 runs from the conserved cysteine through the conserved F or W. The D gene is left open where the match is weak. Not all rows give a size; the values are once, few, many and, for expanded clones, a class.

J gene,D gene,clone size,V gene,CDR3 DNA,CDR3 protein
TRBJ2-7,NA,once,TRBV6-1,TGTGCCAGCAGTCTAGGTCCGGTCAGCTCCTACGAGCAGTACTTC,CASSLGPVSSYEQYF
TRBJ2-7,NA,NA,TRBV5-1,TGCGCCAGCAGCACGCAGAACCCTTCCTACGAGCAGTACTTC,CASSTQNPSYEQYF
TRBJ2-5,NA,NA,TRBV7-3,TGTGCCAGCAGCTCCTTGCGGGGTGAGACCCAGTACTTC,CASSSLRGETQYF
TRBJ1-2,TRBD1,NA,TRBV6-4,TGTGCCAGCAGTGAAAGAGGGGGCGCATCTAATGGCTACACCTTC,CASSERGGASNGYTF
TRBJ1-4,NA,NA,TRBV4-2,TGTGCCAGCAGCCAAACGGAGGTTTGGGAAAAACTGTTTTTT,CASSQTEVWEKLFF
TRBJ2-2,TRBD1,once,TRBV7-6,TGTGCCGCCAGACAGGGCCGGAACACCGGGGAGCTGTTTTTT,CAARQGRNTGELFF
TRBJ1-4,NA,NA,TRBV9,TGTGCCAGCAGCGTAGGTGAGGGTATCAGGGAAAAACTGTTTTTT,CASSVGEGIREKLFF
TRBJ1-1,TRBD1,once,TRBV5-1,TGCGCCAGCAGCGTTCAGGGGGCGGTGAACACTGAAGCTTTCTTT,CASSVQGAVNTEAFF
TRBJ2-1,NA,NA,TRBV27,TGTGCCAGTAGACAGAGCTCCTACAATGAGCAGTTCTTC,CASRQSSYNEQFF
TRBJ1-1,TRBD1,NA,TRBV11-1,TGTGCCAGCAGCTTAGCGACCGGGACAGGGACGACTGAAGCTTTCTTT,CASSLATGTGTTEAFF
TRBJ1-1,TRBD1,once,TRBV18,TGTGCCAGCTCCGCGGGACAGCGACTTGAAGCTTTCTTT,CASSAGQRLEAFF
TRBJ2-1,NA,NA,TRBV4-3,TGCGCCAGCAGCCAAGGGGTCTACAATGAGCAGTTCTTC,CASSQGVYNEQFF
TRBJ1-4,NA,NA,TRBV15,TGTGCCACCAGCAGAGTCCGGACAGCCGATGCCAATGAAAAACTGTTTTTT,CATSRVRTADANEKLFF
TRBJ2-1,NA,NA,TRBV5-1,TGCGCCAGCAGCCCCCTTACTGGGACCTACAATGAGCAGTTCTTC,CASSPLTGTYNEQFF
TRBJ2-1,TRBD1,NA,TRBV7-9,TGTGCCAGCAGCTTAGTTTCAGGGGGCGGCAATGAGCAGTTCTTC,CASSLVSGGGNEQFF
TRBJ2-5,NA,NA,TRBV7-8,TGTGCCAGCAGCTCAACCTCGCCCGGGACCCAGTACTTC,CASSSTSPGTQYF
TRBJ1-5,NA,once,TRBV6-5,TGTGCCAGCAGTTACAGGGGAGGTCAGCCCCAGCATTTT,CASSYRGGQPQHF
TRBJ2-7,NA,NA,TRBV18,TGTGCCAGCTCACCTGACACGATCTTCTACGTCCAGCAGTACTTC,CASSPDTIFYVQQYF
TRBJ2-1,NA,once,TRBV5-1,TGCGCCAGCCAGGCTCGGGGGGCGCCCTTGGGGGCCTACAATGAGCAGTTCTTC,CASQARGAPLGAYNEQFF
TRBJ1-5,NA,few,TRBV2,TGTGCCAGCAGTGAAAACAGGGCCACGAATCAGCCCCAGCATTTT,CASSENRATNQPQHF
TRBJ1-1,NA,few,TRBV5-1,TGCGCCAGCAGCTCACAATCAGGGAACACTGAAGCTTTCTTT,CASSSQSGNTEAFF
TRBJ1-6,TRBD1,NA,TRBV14,TGTGCCAGCAGCCCGGACAGGGGGCAGACCTATAATTCACCCCTCCACTTT,CASSPDRGQTYNSPLHF
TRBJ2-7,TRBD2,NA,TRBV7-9,TGTGCCTCGGGTTCTACTAGCGGGTTCGCCTACGAGCAGTACTTC,CASGSTSGFAYEQYF
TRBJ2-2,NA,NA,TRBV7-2,TGTGCCAGCAGCTCGGGGGGGGAGCTGTTTTTT,CASSSGGELFF
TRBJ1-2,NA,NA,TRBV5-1,TGCGCCAGCAGCTTGGATAGTATCAACTATGGCTACACCTTC,CASSLDSINYGYTF
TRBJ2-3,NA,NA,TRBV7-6,TGTGCCAGCAGCTTATCGGCAGGTCCCACAGATACGCAGTATTTT,CASSLSAGPTDTQYF
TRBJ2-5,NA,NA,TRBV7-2,TGTGCCAGCAGTCAGGAGGCGGGGAACCAAGAGACCCAGTACTTC,CASSQEAGNQETQYF
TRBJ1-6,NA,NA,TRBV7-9,TGTGCCAGCAGCTGGGCGGGCTCACCCCTCCACTTT,CASSWAGSPLHF
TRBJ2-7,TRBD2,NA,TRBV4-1,TGCGCCAGCAGCCATAGCGGGGGGGCGTTCTACGAGCAGTACTTC,CASSHSGGAFYEQYF
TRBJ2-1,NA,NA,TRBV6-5,TGTGCCAGCAGTTGGTCATGGAGGAATGAGCAGTTCTTC,CASSWSWRNEQFF
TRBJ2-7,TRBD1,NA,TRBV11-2,TGTGCCAGCAGCACAGGGGGGCTCGAGCAGTACTTC,CASSTGGLEQYF
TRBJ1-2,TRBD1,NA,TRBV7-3,TGTGCCAGCAGCTTTTCCCGGACAGGGAATGGCTACACCTTC,CASSFSRTGNGYTF
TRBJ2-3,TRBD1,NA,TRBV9,TGTGCCAGCAGCGTAGAGGGACAGGGAATACCAGATACGCAGTATTTT,CASSVEGQGIPDTQYF
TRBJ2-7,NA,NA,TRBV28,TGTGCCAGCAGTCCTCGGACAGGGACTAACGAGCAGTACTTC,CASSPRTGTNEQYF
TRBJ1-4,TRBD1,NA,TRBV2,TGTGCCAGCAGCCCGACAGGGCAGAATGAAAAACTGTTTTTT,CASSPTGQNEKLFF
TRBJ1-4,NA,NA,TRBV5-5,TGTGCCAGCAGCTTGGAGAGGGGGAATAATGAAAAACTGTTTTTT,CASSLERGNNEKLFF
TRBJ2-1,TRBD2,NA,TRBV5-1,TGCGCCAGCAGCATATTCCCCAGCGGGGGGGCCTACAATGAGCAGTTCTTC,CASSIFPSGGAYNEQFF
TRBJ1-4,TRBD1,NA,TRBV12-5,TGTGCTAGTGGTTTGGTGGTTACAGGGGTGATAAGTGAAAAACTGTTTTTT,CASGLVVTGVISEKLFF
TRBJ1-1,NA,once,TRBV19,TGTGCCAGTAGTTTTTTGACTGGGAACACTGAAGCTTTCTTT,CASSFLTGNTEAFF
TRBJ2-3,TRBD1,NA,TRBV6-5,TGTGCCAGCAGCCGGACAGGGGGGACAGATACGCAGTATTTT,CASSRTGGTDTQYF
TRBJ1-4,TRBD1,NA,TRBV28,TGTGCCAGCAGGCTTAAGGGACAGAACCCTCTCTATAATGAAAAACTGTTTTTT,CASRLKGQNPLYNEKLFF
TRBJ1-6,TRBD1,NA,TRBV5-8,TGTGCCAGCAGTAAAGACAGGGGGCACTCACCCCTCCACTTT,CASSKDRGHSPLHF
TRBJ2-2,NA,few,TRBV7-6,TGTGCCAGCAGGGGGACGGCGAACACCGGGGAGCTGTTTTTT,CASRGTANTGELFF
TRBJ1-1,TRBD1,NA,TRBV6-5,TGTGCCAGCAGCCCTGGGACAGGGGTGAACACTGAAGCTTTCTTT,CASSPGTGVNTEAFF
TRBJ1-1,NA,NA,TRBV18,TGTGCCAGCTCACCGAATATCATGAACACTGAAGCTTTCTTT,CASSPNIMNTEAFF
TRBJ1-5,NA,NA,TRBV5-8,TGTGCCAGCAACGCAAATCAGCCCCAGCATTTT,CASNANQPQHF
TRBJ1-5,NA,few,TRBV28,TGTGCCAGCAGTCCTCAAGTGGGGGATCAGCCCCAGCATTTT,CASSPQVGDQPQHF
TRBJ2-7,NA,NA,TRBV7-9,TGTGCCAGCAGCTTAGCGCGGTTGGGGAGCTCCTACGAGCAGTACTTC,CASSLARLGSSYEQYF
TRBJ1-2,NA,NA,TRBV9,TGTGCCAGCAGCCCGCACCCGGGGGCCGGTGGCTACACCTTC,CASSPHPGAGGYTF
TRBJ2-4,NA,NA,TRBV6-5,TGTGCCAGCAGTTACCTTCGAACGTCAGCCAAAAACATTCAGTACTTC,CASSYLRTSAKNIQYF
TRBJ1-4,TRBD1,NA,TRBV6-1,TGTGCCAGCAGTGTTGTACAGGGGACTGCGCGGAAACTGTTTTTT,CASSVVQGTARKLFF
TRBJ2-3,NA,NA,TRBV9,TGTGCCAGCAGCGTAGGAAAGGGATGGTCACAGGCAGATACGCAGTATTTT,CASSVGKGWSQADTQYF
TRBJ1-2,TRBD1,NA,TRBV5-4,TGTGCCAGCAGGACACCCGGACAGGGCTATGGCTACACCTTC,CASRTPGQGYGYTF
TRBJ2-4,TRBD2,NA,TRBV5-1,TGCGCCAGCAGCTTGGGTGGCGCGGGGGGAATTAACATTCAGTACTTC,CASSLGGAGGINIQYF
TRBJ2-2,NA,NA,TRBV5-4,TGTGCCAGCAGCTTGATAGGGTTGAAGGCCGGGGAGCTGTTTTTT,CASSLIGLKAGELFF